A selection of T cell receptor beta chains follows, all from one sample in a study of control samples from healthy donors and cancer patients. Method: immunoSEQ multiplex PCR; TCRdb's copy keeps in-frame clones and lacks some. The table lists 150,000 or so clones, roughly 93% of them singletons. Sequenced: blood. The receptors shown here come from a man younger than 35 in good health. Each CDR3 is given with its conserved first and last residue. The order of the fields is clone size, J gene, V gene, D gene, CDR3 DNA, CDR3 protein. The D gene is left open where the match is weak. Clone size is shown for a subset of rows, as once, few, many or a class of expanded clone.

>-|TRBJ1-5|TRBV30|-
TGTGCCTGGACGGGGGGCCGGGGTCAGCCCCAGCATTTT
CAWTGGRGQPQHF
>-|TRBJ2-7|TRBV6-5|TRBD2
TGTGCCAGCATAGCGGGACCGACGCGAAGGGAGCAGTACTTC
CASIAGPTRREQYF
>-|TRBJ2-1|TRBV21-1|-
TGTGCCAGCAGCAAAGACCCAGGGAGCGGTGAGCAGTTCTTC
CASSKDPGSGEQFF
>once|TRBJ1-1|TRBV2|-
TGTGCCAGCAGTAATGCTGTCTTCAGAAGCACTGAAGCTTTCTTT
CASSNAVFRSTEAFF
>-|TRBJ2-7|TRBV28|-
TGTGCCAGCAGAGGGTCGGGCAGGGCCCCCTACGAGCAGTACTTC
CASRGSGRAPYEQYF
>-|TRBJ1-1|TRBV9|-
TGTGCCAGCAGCGTAGATGCCGGCCGAAGGAGGACTGAAGCTTTCTTT
CASSVDAGRRRTEAFF
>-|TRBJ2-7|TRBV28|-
TGTGCCAGCAGCGCCACCCTAAGGAGCGAGCAGTACTTC
CASSATLRSEQYF
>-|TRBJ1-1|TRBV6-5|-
TGTGCCAGCACCTGGGGGAGGGGGAAAGCTGAAGCTTTCTTT
CASTWGRGKAEAFF
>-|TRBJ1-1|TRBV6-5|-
TGTGCCAGCACCAAACAGGGGAACACTGAAGCTTTCTTT
CASTKQGNTEAFF
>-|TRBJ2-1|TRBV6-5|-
TGTGCCAGCAGTTACTCCGGCCCATACAATGAGCAGTTCTTC
CASSYSGPYNEQFF
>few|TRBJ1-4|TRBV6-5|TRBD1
TGTGCCACCGGGGACAGGGGGCACTCTAATGAAAAACTGTTTTTT
CATGDRGHSNEKLFF
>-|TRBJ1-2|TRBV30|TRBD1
TGTGCCTGGGTCTCAGGGGGCTATGGCTACACCTTC
CAWVSGGYGYTF
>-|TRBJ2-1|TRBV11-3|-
TGTGCCAGCAGCTTAGAGCCGCGTAATGAGCAGTTCTTC
CASSLEPRNEQFF
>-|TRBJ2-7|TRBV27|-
TGTGCCAGCAGCATAGCCCAGAAAGCCTACGAGCAGTACTTC
CASSIAQKAYEQYF
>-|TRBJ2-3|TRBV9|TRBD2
TGTGCCAGCACCGGCGGGAGTGATACGCAGTATTTT
CASTGGSDTQYF
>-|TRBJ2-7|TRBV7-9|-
TGTGCCAGCAGCTTAGGAATAGGGTTCTCCGAGCAGTACTTC
CASSLGIGFSEQYF
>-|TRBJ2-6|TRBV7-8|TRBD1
TGTGCCAGCAGCTTAAGTGGGACAGGGGGATCTGGGGCCAACGTCCTGACTTTC
CASSLSGTGGSGANVLTF
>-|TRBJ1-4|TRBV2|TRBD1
TGTGCCAGCAGGTATAGTACCGGGACAGACGATGAAAAACTGTTTTTT
CASRYSTGTDDEKLFF
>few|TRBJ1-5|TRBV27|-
TGTGCCAGCACTTACCTTAGCAATCAGCCCCAGCATTTT
CASTYLSNQPQHF
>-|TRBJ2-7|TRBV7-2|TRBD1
TGTGCCAGCACTCTTCAGACGGGACAGGTGATCGAGCAGTACTTC
CASTLQTGQVIEQYF
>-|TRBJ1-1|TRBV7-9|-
TGTGCCAGCAGAGGCGGAATGAACACTGAAGCTTTCTTT
CASRGGMNTEAFF
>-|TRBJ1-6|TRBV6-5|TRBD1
TGTGCCAGCAGTACCGACAGGGCAAATTCACCCCTCCACTTT
CASSTDRANSPLHF